This record covers a single T cell receptor (beta chain). Germline V CDR1 and CDR2: LNHDA, SQIVND (reference sequence). The CDR3 spans 17 residues. With V trimmed by 1 base and J by 6 bases, 11 bases remained unmatched. The data were produced by immunoSEQ multiplex PCR, yet TCRdb's version contains in-frame clones alone and is incomplete. Seen here are approximately 300,000 clones, more than 75% observed once, and the top ten hold 4% to 5%. Donors were grouped by their self-reported clinical history. The sample comes from a study of blood T cell repertoires in COVID-19. Overall study context: COVID-19 samples from acute and convalescent phases originated in the United States, Italy and Spain. Nucleic acid was either cDNA or gDNA, and it came from T cells, B-cell-depleted T cells, or PBMCs.

The chain is built from TRBV19 and TRBJ2-2; 7 nucleotides align to TRBD2. Material: PBMCs or T cells enriched from blood (not recorded which). The sequence was obtained from a man aged 25-40 years who had recovered from COVID-19. The chain's CDR3 is CASSIGGRGRLAGELFF. The CDR3 nucleotides read TGTGCCAGTAGTATAGGGGGGAGGGGCAGGCTCGCCGGGGAGCTGTTTTTT.